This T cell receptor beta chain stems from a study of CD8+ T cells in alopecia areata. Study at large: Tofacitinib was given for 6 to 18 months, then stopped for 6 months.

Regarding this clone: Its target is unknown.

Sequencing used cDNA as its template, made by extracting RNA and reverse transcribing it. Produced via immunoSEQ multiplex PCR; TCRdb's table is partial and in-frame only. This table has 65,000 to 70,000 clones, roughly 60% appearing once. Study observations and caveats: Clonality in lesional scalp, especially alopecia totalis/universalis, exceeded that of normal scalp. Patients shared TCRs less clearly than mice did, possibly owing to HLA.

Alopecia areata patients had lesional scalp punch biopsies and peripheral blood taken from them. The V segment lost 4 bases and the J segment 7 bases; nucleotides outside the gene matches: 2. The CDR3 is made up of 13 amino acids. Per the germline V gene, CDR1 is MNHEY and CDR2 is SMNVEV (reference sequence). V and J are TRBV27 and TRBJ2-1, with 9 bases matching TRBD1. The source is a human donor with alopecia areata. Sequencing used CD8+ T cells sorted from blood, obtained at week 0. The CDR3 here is CASSWTGANEQFF. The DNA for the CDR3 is TGTGCCAGCAGTTGGACAGGGGCGAATGAGCAGTTCTTC.